The clone carrying this T cell receptor (beta chain) was observed a handful of times. CDR1 is MNHGY and CDR2 is SAAAGT in the germline V gene. Germline trimming cut 5 bases from V and 5 bases from J; bases unmatched to any gene: 13. The CDR3 runs 16 residues. The treatment is: randomized to nivolumab then ipilimumab (arm A) or the reverse (arm B). Patients had received no earlier DNA-damaging chemotherapy. This record belongs to a study of sequential checkpoint blockade in melanoma. Study-level background: Arm A got nivolumab then ipilimumab; arm B the reverse, 1:1.

The table came from immunoSEQ multiplex PCR; TCRdb's copy has only in-frame clones and leaves some out. The data show a few thousand clones, more than 25% seen once. The sequence was collected from a human donor with melanoma. The specimen was tumor tissue (inferred from file names), collected from a patient given nivolumab and ipilimumab in sequence. The genes are TRBV6-8 and TRBJ1-1, with 8 positions matching TRBD1. In DNA form, the CDR3 reads TGTGCCAGCAGTCACACTCGGACAGGGAGTCATACTGAAGCTTTCTTT. This sequence encodes CASSHTRTGSHTEAFF.